The entry below gives a single T cell receptor (beta chain) sequence along with its context. No antigen is known for it. The data were taken from a study of siplizumab effects on memory and regulatory T cells. Study-wide results and caveats: Alloreactive sequences traceable to unstimulated CD4+ memory cells were significantly reduced by siplizumab. A naive or memory phenotype could not be assigned to roughly 80-96% of the proliferating CD4+ or CD8+ clones.

The germline V and J ends were trimmed by 8 bases and 1 base, with 14 bases remaining between them. Germline-derived CDR1 and CDR2 are MNHEY and SVGAGI. This CDR3 contains 14 residues. Sequenced by immunoSEQ multiplex PCR; TCRdb stores in-frame clones only, minus some. The data show 99,000 or so clones, over 90% seen once. This rearrangement joins TRBV6-5 to TRBJ1-1; D unclear. The TCR was taken from a human donor in good health. The sample was Tregs sorted from blood. The CDR3 DNA follows: TGTGCCAGCGTACTCCGGGGTAGGAACACTGAAGCTTTCTTT. This codes for CASVLRGRNTEAFF.